This TCR beta chain came from a study of Graves' ophthalmopathy and Graves' hyperthyroidism. General study results and limits: Sensitivity of about 90% and specificity of less than 82% were achieved when a 13-signature model separated ophthalmopathy from stable hyperthyroidism.

Those donors who had ophthalmopathy presented with moderate-to-severe activity, a CAS of ≥3, a NOSPECS of ≥4 and a duration under 3 months. Diagnosis used clinical symptoms, serum thyroxine, TRAb, thyroid ultrasound and orbital computed tomography. The PBMCs were taken from approximately 9.7 ml of fresh peripheral blood. The sequenced template was RNA, covering the TCR beta CDR3 region. After a first-round RT-PCR with HTBI primers, a second-round multiplex PCR was run. TCRdb reanalysed the multiplex PCR reads using MiXCR and keeps one entry per CDR3 protein. The table has around 660,000 distinct CDR3 sequences, about 41% seen once; the top ten hold about 3.3%. To note about this clonotype: The antigen remains undetermined.

Trimming cost V 8 bases and J 4 bases, with 18 bases left between them. The CDR3 has 16 amino acids. CDR1 is SGHTA, CDR2 FQGTGA, per germline. V and J are TRBV7-3 and TRBJ1-6; D perhaps matches TRBD1 (5 bases). The sequencing input was peripheral blood. The TCR sequence derives from an adult man with Graves' ophthalmopathy. The CDR3 is CASQISPGLYNSPLHF. CDR3 bases: TGTGCCAGCCAGATTTCCCCAGGGTTGTATAATTCACCCCTCCACTTT.